These 23 T cell receptor beta chains were sequenced from one sample in a study of blood T cells in healthy people across ages. Then a second PCR, running roughly 7 to 11 cycles, was carried out with a sample-barcoded 5' primer and a J-beta primer mix. TCRdb redid the calling of the 5' RACE reads with MiXCR, one entry per CDR3 protein. Here the sample spans some 790,000 distinct CDR3 sequences, 29% being singletons. Sequencing used blood. Receptors originate from a woman aged 80 or over in good health.

This clonotype has a count of ten or more. J is TRBJ2-1 and V is TRBV5-5, with D maybe TRBD1 (5 bases). The V and J ends lost 3 bases and 3 bases respectively, with 16 bases between them. The CDR3 loop spans 16 amino acids. Germline loops: CDR1 SGHKS, CDR2 YYEKEE (reference sequence). The DNA for the CDR3 is TGTGCCAGCAGCTCCAGACAGCTTGGTGGCTACAATGAGCAGTTCTTC. The encoded protein is CASSSRQLGGYNEQFF. Combining the CDR3 with reference TRBV5-5 and TRBJ2-1 gives the whole variable domain DAGVTQSPTHLIKTRGQQVTLRCSPISGHKSVSWYQQVLGQGPQFIFQYYEKEERGRGNFPDRFSARQFPNYSSELNVNALLLGDSALYLCASSSRQLGGYNEQFFGPGTRLTVL.

This clonotype has a handful of counts. The V gene is TRBV20-1, the J gene TRBJ1-2, with D perhaps TRBD1 (5 bases). The CDR3 contains 12 residues. Germline V gene lookup returns CDR1 DFQATT and CDR2 SNEGSKA (reference sequence). The V end was cut by 0 bases, the J end by 6 bases, with 8 bases between. CDR3: CSARERGDGYTF. CDR3 nucleotides: TGCAGTGCTAGAGAGCGGGGGGATGGCTACACCTTC.

Points on this clonotype: A much larger clone differs by one base, so this may be a read error. V and J are TRBV7-2 and TRBJ2-1; D ambiguous. The CDR3 has 13 amino acids. V shed 1 base and J shed 9 bases, with 10 bases lying between them. Germline CDR1 reads SGHTA; CDR2 reads FQGNSA. The CDR3 sequence is CASSLVAWSEQFF. CDR3 coding DNA: TGTGCCAGCAGCTTAGTGGCTTGGAGTGAGCAGTTCTTC. The full variable domain, its missing parts supplied by reference TRBV7-2 and TRBJ2-1, is GAGVSQSPSNKVTEKGKDVELRCDPISGHTALYWYRQSLGQGLEFLIYFQGNSAPDKSGLPSDRFSAERTGGSVSTLTIQRTQQEDSAVYLCASSLVAWSEQFFGPGTRLTVL.

This chain connects TRBV20-1 to TRBJ2-1; 7 bases agree with TRBD1. V was pared by 5 bases and J by 8 bases, with 15 bases of the junction left unmatched. The germline gives CDR1 DFQATT, CDR2 SNEGSKA (reference sequence). This CDR3 is 15 amino acids long. CDR3 sequence reads: CSASLRVQGTDEQFF. Written as DNA, the CDR3 is TGCAGTGCTTCCCTGCGGGTCCAGGGGACAGATGAGCAGTTCTTC.

The chain couples TRBV12-3 or TRBV12-4 to TRBJ2-3; no firm D call. Trimming removed 5 bases from V and 6 bases from J, with 9 bases in between. The CDR3 consists of 12 residues. CDR3 coding DNA: TGTGCCAGCAGTGTGTCGTCCGATACGCAGTATTTT. Its protein product is CASSVSSDTQYF.

A remark on this clonotype: Since a much larger clone is just one base distant, this may be a read error. The chain couples TRBV20-1 to TRBJ2-3, with 12 positions matching TRBD2. The CDR3 has 15 residues. The V gene's germline CDR1 is DFQATT and CDR2 SNEGSKA (reference sequence). Trimming took 6 bases from V and 4 from J; bases not matched to a gene: 8. The chain's CDR3 is CSAQRLAGDADTQYF. CDR3 nucleotide sequence: TGCAGTGCCCAAAGACTAGCGGGGGACGCAGATACGCAGTATTTT.

This sequence joins TRBV25-1 and TRBJ2-3, with D possibly TRBD1 on 7 matching bases. In germline, CDR1 is MGHDK, CDR2 SYGVNS. The CDR3 loop spans 14 amino acids. The ends were cut back, 2 bases at V and 4 bases at J, with 10 bases in the middle. As DNA, the CDR3 is TGTGCCAGCAGTGAAGTCAGGGGGGCAGATACGCAGTATTTT. Translating gives CASSEVRGADTQYF.

This clonotype was seen at least ten times. This chain uses TRBV7-2 with TRBJ2-7; a weak D match, TRBD1 (6 bases). Looked up from germline, CDR1 is SGHTA and CDR2 is FQGNSA. With 5 bases removed from V and 1 base from J, the gap between germline ends came to 21 bases. There are 17 residues in the CDR3. The CDR3 DNA reads TGTGCCAGCAGCACAGGACTGGGCAGGGGCGGTTCCTACGAGCAGTACTTC. Translated: CASSTGLGRGGSYEQYF. Together with reference TRBV7-2 and TRBJ2-7, the CDR3 gives the full variable domain: GAGVSQSPSNKVTEKGKDVELRCDPISGHTALYWYRQSLGQGLEFLIYFQGNSAPDKSGLPSDRFSAERTGGSVSTLTIQRTQQEDSAVYLCASSTGLGRGGSYEQYFGPGTRLTVT.

This chain uses TRBV24-1 with TRBJ2-3, with 12 bases that match TRBD2. J gave up 7 bases and V 0 bases, and 10 bases lay outside the gene matches. The CDR3 loop spans 18 amino acids. Germline V gene lookup returns CDR1 KGHDR and CDR2 SFDVKD. The CDR3, as DNA: TGTGCCACCAGTGATTTGATCCCTAGCGGGGGGGCCGGTAATACGCAGTATTTT. Encoded protein: CATSDLIPSGGAGNTQYF.

This clonotype occurred many times. This chain links TRBV12-3 or TRBV12-4 with TRBJ2-7; D uncertain. V dropped 0 bases and J dropped 6 bases, with 9 bases sitting between them. The CDR3 has 13 amino acids. The CDR3 reads CASSLAPGFEQYF. The CDR3 bases are TGTGCCAGCAGTTTAGCGCCTGGGTTCGAGCAGTACTTC.

V is TRBV11-2 and J is TRBJ1-2, with 7 bases aligning to TRBD1. Trimming cost V 4 bases and J 0 bases; bases outside gene matches: 5. The CDR3 length is 15 residues. From germline, CDR1 is SGHAT and CDR2 FQNNGV. For the CDR3, the DNA is TGTGCCAGCAGCTCGTTCGGACAGGCTAACTATGGCTACACCTTC. As protein: CASSSFGQANYGYTF.

This clonotype turned up a few times. The V gene is TRBV4-1, the J gene TRBJ2-1; TRBD2 is a possible D gene (5 bases). This CDR3 has 16 residues. Germline CDR1 reads MGHRA; CDR2 reads YSYEKL. V dropped 1 base and J dropped 9 bases, with 19 bases sitting between them. The CDR3 loop reads CASSQGPRGRGPEQFF. The CDR3 DNA reads TGCGCCAGCAGCCAAGGGCCACGAGGTAGAGGGCCTGAGCAGTTCTTC.

The V gene is TRBV6-2 or TRBV6-3, the J gene TRBJ2-1; TRBD2 agrees at 10 bases. This CDR3 contains 15 residues. From germline, CDR1 is MNHEY and CDR2 SVGEGT. J was trimmed by 0 bases and V by 5 bases; bases with no gene match: 1. CDR3 bases: TGTGCCAGCAGTGGACTAGCGGCCTCCTACAATGAGCAGTTCTTC. This sequence encodes CASSGLAASYNEQFF.

This clonotype appeared many times. This chain uses TRBV21-1 with TRBJ2-6; no DNA check was done on the table's D call, TRBD1. TRBV21-1 is an annotated pseudogene. CDR3 length: 20 amino acids. In DNA, the CDR3 is TGTGCCAGCAGCAAAGCGCTATCGGGACAGGGTTCGGCTGGGGCCAACGTCCTGACTTTC. This translates into CASSKALSGQGSAGANVLTF.

There are a few counts of this clonotype. Possible read error: a much larger clone is one base away. This sequence joins TRBV7-2 and TRBJ2-7; 7 bases are shared with TRBD2. The germline V gene encodes CDR1 SGHTA and CDR2 FQGNSA. The junction had 7 bases not matched to a gene; V was cut back by 5 bases and J by 0 bases. The CDR3 spans 15 residues. The CDR3 reads CASSLQRGSSYEQYF. DNA of the CDR3: TGTGCCAGCAGCCTTCAGCGGGGATCCTCCTACGAGCAGTACTTC.

The rearrangement joins TRBV12-3 or TRBV12-4 to TRBJ2-1, with D tentatively TRBD2 (6 bases). The CDR3 covers 16 residues. Trimming took off 5 bases at V and 5 bases at J, with 19 bases between the two ends. The CDR3, as DNA: TGTGCCAGCAGTGCGTCCGGGAGTCAAGGGGACAATGAGCAGTTCTTC. It codes for CASSASGSQGDNEQFF.

This clonotype showed up many times. This chain joins TRBV24-1 and TRBJ2-6; maybe TRBD1 (7 bases). The CDR3 spans 15 residues. Germline-derived CDR1 and CDR2 are KGHDR and SFDVKD. The V gene lost 5 bases and the J gene lost 2 bases, with 9 bases spanning the gap. CDR3 loop: CATSGRGPGANVLTF. CDR3 DNA sequence: TGTGCCACCAGTGGGAGGGGGCCTGGGGCCAACGTCCTGACTTTC.

This sequence joins TRBV5-1 and TRBJ2-1; D perhaps matches TRBD1 (6 bases). The ends were cut back, 4 bases at V and 9 bases at J, with 17 bases in the middle. The CDR3 loop spans 14 amino acids. Germline assignment: CDR1 SGHRS and CDR2 YFSETQ. CDR3 amino acids: CASSRDRPYGEQFF. The DNA for the CDR3 is TGCGCCAGCAGCCGTGACAGGCCCTACGGTGAGCAGTTCTTC.

The J gene is TRBJ2-5, the V gene TRBV2; possibly TRBD1 or TRBD2 for D (5 bases each). V dropped 6 bases and J dropped 4 bases, with 18 bases sitting between them. Germline V gene lookup returns CDR1 SNHLY and CDR2 FYNNEI. CDR3 length equals 15 residues. CDR3: CASRQAGTRRETQYF. The CDR3 DNA is TGTGCCAGCAGACAGGCCGGGACCCGTAGAGAGACCCAGTACTTC. Combining the CDR3 with reference TRBV2 and TRBJ2-5 gives the whole variable domain EPEVTQTPSHQVTQMGQEVILRCVPISNHLYFYWYRQILGQKVEFLVSFYNNEISEKSEIFDDQFSVERPDGSNFTLKIRSTKLEDSAMYFCASRQAGTRRETQYFGPGTRLLVL.

J is TRBJ1-4 and V is TRBV6-1, with a possible D match to TRBD1 (5 bases). The V and J ends lost 10 bases and 0 bases respectively, with 12 bases between them. CDR3 length equals 14 residues. The germline CDR1 and CDR2 sequences are MNHNS and SASEGT. The chain's CDR3 is CATQGLSTNEKLFF. The CDR3 bases are TGTGCCACCCAGGGCCTGTCAACTAATGAAAAACTGTTTTTT.

This clonotype was seen ten or more times. The chain uses TRBV5-1 and TRBJ2-5, with D perhaps matching TRBD1 or TRBD2 (6 bases each). The CDR3 length is 16 residues. Trimming took off 4 bases at V and 5 bases at J, with 21 bases between the two ends. From germline, CDR1 is SGHRS and CDR2 YFSETQ. The CDR3 is CASSTGLGLRGETQYF. DNA of the CDR3: TGCGCCAGCAGCACCGGCTTGGGACTCAGGGGTGAGACCCAGTACTTC.

In this sample, this clonotype turned up many times. A much larger clone lies a single base off, so this may be a read error. This chain joins TRBV30 and TRBJ1-2; tentatively, D is TRBD1 (5 bases). This CDR3 has 14 residues. Trimming left V 3 bases short and J 4 bases short, with 15 bases between. Germline-derived CDR1 and CDR2 are GTSNPN and SVGIG (reference sequence). CDR3 sequence reads: CAWSRGVESYGYTF. In DNA, the CDR3 is TGTGCCTGGAGCCGGGGGGTCGAAAGCTATGGCTACACCTTC.

Concerning this clonotype: This sequence may be a read error, since a much larger clone differs from it by one base. The chain joins TRBV5-1 to TRBJ2-3; D is possibly TRBD2 (5 bases). The CDR3 extends over 15 amino acids. CDR1 and CDR2 from the germline V gene are SGHRS and YFSETQ. The CDR3 loop is CASNLEARRTDTQYF. In DNA form, the CDR3 reads TGCGCCAGCAACTTGGAGGCCCGCCGGACAGATACGCAGTATTTT.